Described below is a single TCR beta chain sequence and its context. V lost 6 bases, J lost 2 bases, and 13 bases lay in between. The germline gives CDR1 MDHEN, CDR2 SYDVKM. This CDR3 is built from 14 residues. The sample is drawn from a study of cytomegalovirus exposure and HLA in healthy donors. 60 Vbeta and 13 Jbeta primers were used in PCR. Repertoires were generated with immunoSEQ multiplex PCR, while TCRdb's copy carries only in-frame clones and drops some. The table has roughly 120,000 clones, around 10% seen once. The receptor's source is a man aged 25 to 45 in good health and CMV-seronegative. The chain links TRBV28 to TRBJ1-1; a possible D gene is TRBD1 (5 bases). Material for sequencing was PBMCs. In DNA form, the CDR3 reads TGTGCCAGCAGAGCAGGGAAAGTTAACACTGAAGCTTTCTTT. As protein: CASRAGKVNTEAFF.